Below, one T cell receptor beta chain is given with its context. These data originate in a study of shared clonotypes between healthy human individuals. About the study: Three plates were used per donor for CD4 naive, three for CD4 memory, two for CD8 naive and one for CD8 memory.

Once extracted for a subset, genomic DNA was divided evenly among several immunoSEQ plates. Generated by immunoSEQ multiplex PCR, the TCRdb table keeps only in-frame clones and is missing some. The repertoire holds approximately 350,000 clones, with just over 95% as singletons. From germline, CDR1 is SGHNT and CDR2 YYREEE (reference sequence). The V end was cut by 1 base, the J end by 5 bases, with 10 bases between. The CDR3 contains 13 residues. Material for sequencing was memory CD8+ T cells sorted from blood. As to subset: CD45RO+ cells pooled with CCR7-negative TemRA cells. This clonotype was obtained from a man under 40 in good health. The J gene is TRBJ2-7, the V gene TRBV5-4, with D perhaps matching TRBD2 (6 bases). The CDR3 loop reads CASSLRWEDEQYF. As DNA, the CDR3 is TGTGCCAGCAGCTTGCGGTGGGAGGACGAGCAGTACTTC.